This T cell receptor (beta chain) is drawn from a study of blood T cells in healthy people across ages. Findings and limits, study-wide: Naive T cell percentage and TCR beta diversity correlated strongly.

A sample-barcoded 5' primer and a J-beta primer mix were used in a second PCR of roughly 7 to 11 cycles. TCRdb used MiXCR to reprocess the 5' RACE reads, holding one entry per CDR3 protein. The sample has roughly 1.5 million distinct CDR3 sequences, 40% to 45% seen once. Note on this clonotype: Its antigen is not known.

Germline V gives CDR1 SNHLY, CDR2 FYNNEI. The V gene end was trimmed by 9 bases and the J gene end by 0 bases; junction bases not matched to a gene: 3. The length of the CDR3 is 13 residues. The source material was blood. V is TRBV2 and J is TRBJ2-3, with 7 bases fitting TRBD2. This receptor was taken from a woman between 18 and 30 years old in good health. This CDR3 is CARGAGSTDTQYF. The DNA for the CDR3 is TGTGCCAGAGGAGCGGGAAGCACAGATACGCAGTATTTT.